The 31 T cell receptor beta chains reported below all come from one sample, sequenced in a study of cytomegalovirus exposure and HLA in healthy donors (dated by TCRdb to the late 2010s). Preparation of the library involved the immunoSEQ multiplex PCR assay. The clones in this table, taken by TCRdb from immuneACCESS, are in-frame only. Not every clone is retained; where verified, under half of the shortfall comes from an unresolved V gene, and the cause of the rest is unknown. Across this sample there are 100,000 to 150,000 clones, with 89% seen only once. The ten top clones hold about 2% of the sample. The sequenced sample was PBMCs. These receptor sequences come from a young woman in good health and CMV-seronegative.

The J gene is TRBJ2-7, the V gene TRBV27, with TRBD2 as a possible D gene (6 bases). Trimming pared 5 bases from V and 2 bases from J, leaving 13 bases between. Per germline, CDR1 MNHEY and CDR2 SMNVEV (reference sequence). This CDR3 has 14 amino acids. This CDR3 reads CASSSQGLPYEQYF. The CDR3 bases are TGTGCCAGCAGTAGTCAGGGACTTCCCTACGAGCAGTACTTC.

The chain has TRBV5-6 and TRBJ1-4; 9 bases map to TRBD1. The germline V gene encodes CDR1 SGHDT and CDR2 YYEEEE. Losses at the gene ends were 3 bases for V and 8 bases for J; bases not matched to a gene: 11. The CDR3 length is 16 residues. This CDR3 is CASSSHRGRPREKLFF. CDR3 nucleotide sequence: TGTGCCAGCAGCTCCCACAGGGGGCGCCCCCGGGAAAAACTGTTTTTT.

CDR3 loop: CASSLSGLTQFF. As DNA, the CDR3 is TGTGCCAGCAGCTTGAGTGGGCTTACGCAGTTCTTC. The chain links TRBV7-9 to TRBJ2-1; D is unresolved. This CDR3 spans 12 amino acids. Germline lookup yields CDR1 SEHNR and CDR2 FQNEAQ (reference sequence). The germline V and J ends were trimmed by 3 bases and 12 bases, with 12 bases remaining between them.

The rearrangement uses TRBV11-3 and TRBJ1-1; a weak D match, TRBD1 (5 bases). Germline loops: CDR1 SGHNT, CDR2 YENEEA. CDR3 size: 14 residues. The V end lost 0 bases, the J end lost 8 bases, and 13 bases lay between the germline ends. CDR3 amino acids: CASSLDRWGVEAFF. CDR3 sequence (DNA): TGTGCCAGCAGCTTAGATCGGTGGGGGGTAGAAGCTTTCTTT.

The chain has TRBV15 and TRBJ2-7, with 16 bases lining up with TRBD2. This CDR3 is built from 17 residues. The germline V gene has CDR1 LNHNV and CDR2 YYDKDF (reference sequence). The ends lost 0 bases at V and 9 bases at J; junction bases unmatched: 8. The chain's CDR3 is CATSREAGLAGGRRQYF. The CDR3, as DNA: TGTGCCACCAGCAGAGAGGCGGGACTAGCGGGAGGGCGAAGGCAGTACTTC. The complete variable domain, with remaining parts taken from reference TRBV15 and TRBJ2-7, reads DAMVIQNPRYQVTQFGKPVTLSCSQTLNHNVMYWYQQKSSQAPKLLFHYYDKDFNNEADTPDNFQSRRPNTSFCFLDIRSPGLGDTAMYLCATSREAGLAGGRRQYFGPGTRLTVT.

J is TRBJ1-2 and V is TRBV5-1, with D perhaps TRBD1 (5 bases). The ends were cut back, 0 bases at V and 8 bases at J, with 17 bases in the middle. CDR3 length: 15 residues. Germline V gene data show CDR1 as SGHRS and CDR2 as YFSETQ. The CDR3 sequence is CASSLAEQALRGYTF. The DNA for the CDR3 is TGCGCCAGCAGCTTGGCCGAACAGGCATTAAGAGGCTACACCTTC.

This clone appeared once. This chain uses TRBV28 with TRBJ2-5; 14 nucleotides line up with TRBD2. Germline values: CDR1 MDHEN, CDR2 SYDVKM. The trim removed 3 bases at V and 4 bases at J, leaving 10 bases unmatched. The CDR3 is made up of 18 amino acids. Here the CDR3 reads CASSFGTSGRTVGETQYF. The CDR3 region has the DNA TGTGCCAGCAGTTTTGGGACTAGCGGGAGAACGGTTGGAGAGACCCAGTACTTC.

This chain uses TRBV21-1 with TRBJ1-5; no check of the table's D call, TRBD1, against the DNA was made. TRBV21-1 is classified as a pseudogene. This CDR3 spans 15 amino acids. The CDR3 DNA reads as TGTGCCAGCAGCCACAGGGGGGGAAAGAATCAGCCCCAGCATTTT. Translated, it gives CASSHRGGKNQPQHF.

The genes are TRBV28 and TRBJ2-6; D may be TRBD1 (5 bases). Germline V gene sequence: CDR1 MDHEN, CDR2 SYDVKM. The CDR3 is made up of 18 amino acids. The ends were cut back, 1 base at V and 0 bases at J, with 13 bases in the middle. In DNA, the CDR3 is TGTGCCAGCAGTTTATCAGGGTTCTCCCTCTCTGGGGCCAACGTCCTGACTTTC. Translating gives CASSLSGFSLSGANVLTF.

The rearrangement links TRBV10-3 to TRBJ2-1; D perhaps matches TRBD2 (6 bases). Trimming removed 3 bases from V and 7 bases from J, with 10 bases in between. The germline V gene encodes CDR1 ENHRY and CDR2 SYGVKD. The CDR3 is 13 amino acids. In DNA form, the CDR3 reads TGTGCCATCAGTGATAGGACTACTAATGAGCAGTTCTTC. Amino acids: CAISDRTTNEQFF.

CDR3 nucleotides: TGTGCCAGCAGCGGAACAGGGTCCACCGGGGAGCTGTTTTTT. The encoded protein is CASSGTGSTGELFF. V gene TRBV9 combines with J gene TRBJ2-2; D is perhaps TRBD1 (6 bases). V lost 3 bases to trimming and J lost 4 bases, with 10 bases between them. The CDR3 has 14 residues. CDR1 is SGDLS, CDR2 YYNGEE, per germline. The variable domain in full, completed from reference TRBV9 and TRBJ2-2, reads DSGVTQTPKHLITATGQRVTLRCSPRSGDLSVYWYQQSLDQGLQFLIQYYNGEERAKGNILERFSAQQFPDLHSELNLSSLELGDSALYFCASSGTGSTGELFFGEGSRLTVL.

The chain links TRBV2 to TRBJ2-3, with a tentative D call TRBD2 (6 bases). The germline gives CDR1 SNHLY, CDR2 FYNNEI. CDR3 length: 15 residues. V was trimmed by 3 bases and J by 4 bases, leaving 14 bases between them. Written as DNA, the CDR3 is TGTGCCAGCAGTGATTACGGGAGAGGTGCAGATACGCAGTATTTT. The encoded protein is CASSDYGRGADTQYF.

The chain is built from TRBV6-1 and TRBJ2-7; 10 nucleotides align to TRBD2. The CDR3 sequence is 15 residues long. CDR1 and CDR2 from the germline V gene are MNHNS and SASEGT. The V and J ends lost 3 bases and 5 bases, in that order; junction bases with no gene match: 7. The CDR3 is CASSDSSGRGDEQYF. The CDR3 DNA is TGTGCCAGCAGTGATTCTAGCGGGAGAGGCGACGAGCAGTACTTC.

The V gene is TRBV27, the J gene TRBJ1-2; TRBD1 is a possible D gene (6 bases). The CDR3 contains 14 residues. V dropped 6 bases and J dropped 7 bases, with 18 bases sitting between them. Per the germline V gene, CDR1 is MNHEY and CDR2 is SMNVEV (reference sequence). The CDR3 loop reads CASRPGGGAGGYTF. CDR3 nucleotides: TGTGCCAGCAGGCCTGGAGGGGGGGCGGGTGGCTACACCTTC.

The rearrangement uses TRBV27 and TRBJ1-5; D remains ambiguous. With 3 bases removed from V and 0 bases from J, the gap between germline ends came to 9 bases. Germline assignment: CDR1 MNHEY and CDR2 SMNVEV (reference sequence). The length of the CDR3 is 15 residues. The DNA of the CDR3 is TGTGCCAGCAGTTTTATCCGGGGTAGCAATCAGCCCCAGCATTTT. Protein sequence: CASSFIRGSNQPQHF.

The chain uses TRBV30 and TRBJ2-1, with a weak D call TRBD2 (6 bases). Trimming removed 0 bases from V and 0 bases from J, with 27 bases in between. The length of the CDR3 is 21 residues. From germline, CDR1 is GTSNPN and CDR2 SVGIG (reference sequence). CDR3 sequence (DNA): TGTGCCTGGAGTGTAGGGGCGTTGATAGCGGATAAGAAAAGCTCCTACAATGAGCAGTTCTTC. As protein: CAWSVGALIADKKSSYNEQFF.

This chain uses TRBV5-6 with TRBJ2-5; 13 bases fit TRBD2. Germline CDR1 SGHDT, CDR2 YYEEEE. The CDR3 is made up of 16 amino acids. J gave up 3 bases and V 1 base, and 3 bases lay outside the gene matches. In DNA form, the CDR3 reads TGTGCCAGCAGCTTGAGCGGGACTAGCGGGGAAGAGACCCAGTACTTC. This translates into CASSLSGTSGEETQYF.

V is TRBV5-1 and J is TRBJ2-1; 8 bases align to TRBD1. J was trimmed by 4 bases and V by 4 bases; bases with no gene match: 7. The CDR3 is 15 amino acids. The germline gives CDR1 SGHRS, CDR2 YFSETQ. Here the CDR3 reads CASSPGTGLYNEQFF. The CDR3 coding sequence is TGCGCCAGCAGCCCCGGGACAGGACTGTACAATGAGCAGTTCTTC.

The chain recombines TRBV10-3 with TRBJ2-7, with unresolved D. With 4 bases removed from V and 4 bases from J, the gap between germline ends came to 5 bases. The germline gives CDR1 ENHRY, CDR2 SYGVKD. This CDR3 is built from 11 residues. The CDR3 coding sequence is TGTGCCATCAGTGGCCAGTACGAGCAGTACTTC. Translated: CAISGQYEQYF.

The V call is TRBV14, the J call TRBJ2-7, with D perhaps TRBD1 (6 bases). V dropped 2 bases and J dropped 7 bases, with 21 bases sitting between them. The germline gives CDR1 SGHDN, CDR2 FVKESK. The CDR3 has 16 amino acids. The CDR3 loop reads CASSQPISRTAWEQYF. Here the CDR3 DNA reads TGTGCCAGCAGCCAACCCATATCCAGGACAGCCTGGGAGCAGTACTTC.

CDR3 region: CASTEGDTQYF. The DNA for the CDR3 is TGTGCCAGCACCGAGGGAGATACGCAGTATTTT. The chain recombines TRBV7-9 with TRBJ2-3; weak D call: TRBD2 (5 bases). CDR1 is SEHNR, CDR2 FQNEAQ, per germline (reference sequence). Deletions cut 7 bases from V and 5 bases from J, with 7 bases between. This CDR3 has 11 amino acids.

The chain is built from TRBV11-2 and TRBJ2-1, with TRBD1 as a possible D gene (5 bases). V shed 9 bases and J shed 10 bases, with 16 bases lying between them. CDR1 SGHAT and CDR2 FQNNGV come from the germline V gene. The CDR3 covers 12 residues. CDR3 loop: CASLGAGAEQFF. Written as DNA, the CDR3 is TGTGCCAGTCTTGGGGCCGGCGCGGAGCAGTTCTTC.

The V gene is TRBV5-4, the J gene TRBJ1-1, with 8 positions matching TRBD1. J gave up 4 bases and V 4 bases, and 6 bases lay outside the gene matches. Per the germline V gene, CDR1 is SGHNT and CDR2 is YYREEE (reference sequence). This CDR3 region has 14 residues. As DNA, the CDR3 is TGTGCCAGCAGCACAGGACAGGGAACCACTGAAGCTTTCTTT. It yields the protein CASSTGQGTTEAFF.

J is TRBJ2-7 and V is TRBV19, with 9 bases that match TRBD2. This CDR3 comprises 13 residues. Germline CDR1 LNHDA, CDR2 SQIVND (reference sequence). V lost 9 bases to trimming and J lost 3 bases; unmatched junction nucleotides: 6. The CDR3, as DNA: TGTGCCAGCCTAGCGGGGAACCTCTACGAGCAGTACTTC. Its translation is CASLAGNLYEQYF.

This chain uses TRBV11-3 with TRBJ2-1; D unclear. CDR1 and CDR2 from the germline V gene are SGHNT and YENEEA. Trimming shortened V by 5 bases and J by 8 bases, and 13 bases separated the two germline ends. The CDR3 loop spans 13 amino acids. CDR3 bases: TGTGCCAGCAGCCGGATTGGAGCTGATGAGCAGTTCTTC. This encodes CASSRIGADEQFF.

The V and J genes are TRBV11-3 and TRBJ2-7; 8 bases are shared with TRBD1. V lost 1 base and J lost 6; bases outside the gene matches: 8. Per germline, CDR1 SGHNT and CDR2 YENEEA. The CDR3 has 15 residues. CDR3 sequence reads: CASSLGGQGLPEQYF. CDR3 coding DNA: TGTGCCAGCAGCTTAGGAGGACAGGGTTTACCCGAGCAGTACTTC.

The V gene is TRBV4-2, the J gene TRBJ2-3, with a weak D call TRBD1 (5 bases). CDR3 length: 17 residues. V dropped 3 bases and J dropped 0 bases, with 16 bases sitting between them. Germline V gives CDR1 LGHNA, CDR2 YNFKEQ. This CDR3 is CASSQGPLLSSTDTQYF. The CDR3 DNA is TGTGCCAGCAGCCAGGGGCCACTATTATCAAGCACAGATACGCAGTATTTT.

This clone is a singleton in its sample. The genes are TRBV4-1 and TRBJ2-3, with 12 bases that match TRBD2. The CDR3 is 19 residues long. Germline CDR1 is MGHRA and CDR2 is YSYEKL. After removal of 5 bases from V and 2 bases from J, the junction contained 14 bases not matched to a gene. CDR3: CASSSDGTGTSGSTDTQYF. In DNA, the CDR3 is TGCGCCAGCAGCAGCGACGGAACCGGGACTAGCGGGTCCACAGATACGCAGTATTTT.

The chain is built from TRBV9 and TRBJ2-3, with TRBD2 matching over 7 bases. CDR1 SGDLS and CDR2 YYNGEE come from the germline V gene. The V gene end was trimmed by 0 bases and the J gene end by 5 bases; junction bases not matched to a gene: 3. This CDR3 is 14 amino acids long. This CDR3 is CASSVAGGRDTQYF. As DNA, the CDR3 is TGTGCCAGCAGCGTAGCGGGAGGCCGAGATACGCAGTATTTT.

This chain links TRBV10-2 with TRBJ2-7, with TRBD1 identical over 9 bases. CDR1 WSHSY and CDR2 SAAADI come from the germline V gene. V gave up 6 bases and J gave up 6 bases; unmatched junction bases: 0. The CDR3 covers 11 residues. As DNA, the CDR3 is TGCGCCAGCAGGACAGGGGGCGAGCAGTACTTC. Translating it yields CASRTGGEQYF.

The V call is TRBV7-2, the J call TRBJ2-3; 8 positions agree with TRBD2. The CDR3 loop spans 14 amino acids. V shed 7 bases and J 8 bases; nucleotides not matched to a gene: 11. The germline CDR1 and CDR2 sequences are SGHTA and FQGNSA. CDR3 protein: CASTERSGRGTQYF. CDR3 nucleotide sequence: TGTGCCAGCACCGAAAGAAGCGGGAGAGGTACGCAGTATTTT.